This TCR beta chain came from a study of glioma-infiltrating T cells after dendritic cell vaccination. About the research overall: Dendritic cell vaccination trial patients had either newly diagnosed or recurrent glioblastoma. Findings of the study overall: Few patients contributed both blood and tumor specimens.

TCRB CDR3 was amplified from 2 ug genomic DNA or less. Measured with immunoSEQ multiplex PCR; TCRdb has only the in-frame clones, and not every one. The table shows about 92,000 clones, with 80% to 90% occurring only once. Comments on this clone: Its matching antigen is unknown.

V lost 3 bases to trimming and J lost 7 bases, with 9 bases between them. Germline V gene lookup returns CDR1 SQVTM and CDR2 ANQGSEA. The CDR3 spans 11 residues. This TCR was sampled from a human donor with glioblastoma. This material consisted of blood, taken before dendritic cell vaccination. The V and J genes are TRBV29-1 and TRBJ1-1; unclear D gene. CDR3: CSVEAGVEAFF. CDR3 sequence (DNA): TGCAGCGTTGAGGCCGGGGTTGAAGCTTTCTTT.